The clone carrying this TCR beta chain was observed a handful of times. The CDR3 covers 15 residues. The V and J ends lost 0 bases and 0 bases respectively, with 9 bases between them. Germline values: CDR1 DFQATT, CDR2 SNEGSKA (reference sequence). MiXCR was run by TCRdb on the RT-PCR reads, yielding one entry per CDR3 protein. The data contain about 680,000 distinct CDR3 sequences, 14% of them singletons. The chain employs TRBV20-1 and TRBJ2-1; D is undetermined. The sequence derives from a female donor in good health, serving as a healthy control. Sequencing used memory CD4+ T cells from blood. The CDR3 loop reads CSARDTADSYNEQFF. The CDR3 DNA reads TGCAGTGCTAGAGACACCGCAGACTCCTACAATGAGCAGTTCTTC.